This TCR beta chain was captured in a study of cytomegalovirus exposure and HLA in healthy donors. The overall study: Of the donors genotyped, about 390 in all, less than 90% fell in the Caucasian-associated ancestry cluster.

The V gene's germline CDR1 is MNHEY and CDR2 SVGAGI. There are 13 residues in the CDR3. Though nominally healthy at sampling, donors likely had unrecorded immune exposures. PCR used 60 Vbeta primers and 13 Jbeta primers. Produced via immunoSEQ multiplex PCR; TCRdb's table is partial and in-frame only. The sample has fewer than 250,000 clones; 70% to 90% are singletons. The rearrangement joins TRBV6-5 to TRBJ2-5; 10 positions match TRBD1. The DNA end favors TRBJ2-7, so the J call may be wrong. This receptor was identified in a young man in good health and CMV-seronegative. The specimen was PBMCs. CDR3 protein: CASSRDRGYEQYF. Written as DNA, the CDR3 is TGTGCCAGCAGTAGGGACAGGGGCTACGAGCAGTACTTC.